Each of the 31 T cell receptor beta chains below was sequenced from the same sample in a study of high-grade serous ovarian cancer treatment subgroups. Tumor samples were obtained before definitive surgery or chemotherapy. Repertoires were generated with immunoSEQ multiplex PCR, while TCRdb's copy carries only in-frame clones and drops some. The sample shows around 7,000 clones, 75% to 80% of them seen only once. The specimen was tumor tissue. All receptors come from a human donor with high-grade serous ovarian cancer.

J is TRBJ2-1 and V is TRBV20-1, with D maybe TRBD1 (5 bases). V lost 3 bases, J lost 13 bases, and 13 bases lay in between. The germline CDR1 and CDR2 sequences are DFQATT and SNEGSKA (reference sequence). This CDR3 spans 11 amino acids. Here the CDR3 reads CSASASTGQFF. The CDR3 nucleotides read TGCAGTGCTAGCGCCAGTACAGGACAGTTCTTC.

This chain connects TRBV30 to TRBJ1-6; 7 bases line up with TRBD1. Losses at the gene ends were 0 bases for V and 10 bases for J; bases not matched to a gene: 3. Germline CDR1 is GTSNPN and CDR2 is SVGIG (reference sequence). CDR3 length: 13 residues. DNA for the CDR3: TGTGCCTGGAGTGTACAGGGGAAATCACCCCTCCACTTT. Amino acid sequence: CAWSVQGKSPLHF.

For this clone: Other DNA variants within this sample encode the same CDR3. This chain uses TRBV28 with TRBJ1-2; perhaps TRBD1 as D (6 bases). V was clipped by 3 bases and J by 4 bases, with 9 bases between them. Germline CDR1 is MDHEN and CDR2 is SYDVKM. This CDR3 region has 13 residues. The CDR3 bases are TGTGCCAGCAGTTTTAGGGGGGGCTATGGCTACACCTTC. It is translated as CASSFRGGYGYTF.

This sequence joins TRBV5-5 and TRBJ1-2; 8 bases are a match to TRBD1. The length of the CDR3 is 13 residues. Germline V gives CDR1 SGHKS, CDR2 YYEKEE (reference sequence). Trimming at V came to 4 bases and at J to 4 bases, leaving 3 bases not matched to a gene. DNA for the CDR3: TGTGCCAGCAGCAGGACAGGGAGCTATGGCTACACCTTC. Its translation: CASSRTGSYGYTF.

This clone was counted between two and nine times. This chain links TRBV6-5 with TRBJ1-5, with D possibly TRBD1 on 5 matching bases. The CDR3 sequence is 13 residues long. Trimming removed 8 bases at V and 1 base at J, with 9 bases between. Germline CDR1 MNHEY, CDR2 SVGAGI. The CDR3 spells CASGTVSNQPQHF. CDR3 in DNA: TGTGCCAGCGGGACTGTGAGCAATCAGCCCCAGCATTTT.

V gene TRBV4-1 combines with J gene TRBJ1-1; D uncertain. This CDR3 has 16 residues. V lost 1 base and J 6 bases, leaving 18 bases between the germline ends. The V gene's germline CDR1 is MGHRA and CDR2 YSYEKL. The CDR3 loop reads CASSQGVLGWRAEAFF. DNA of the CDR3: TGCGCCAGCAGCCAAGGGGTCCTTGGTTGGAGGGCTGAAGCTTTCTTT.

V and J are TRBV5-6 and TRBJ1-2; D is perhaps TRBD1 (5 bases). The CDR3 totals 14 residues. Trimming stripped 5 bases from V and 2 bases from J, with 13 bases between. Per germline, CDR1 SGHDT and CDR2 YYEEEE. The CDR3 protein is CASREGAGNYGYTF. The CDR3 DNA sequence: TGTGCCAGCAGAGAAGGGGCTGGCAACTATGGCTACACCTTC.

The J gene is TRBJ1-2, the V gene TRBV5-4; possibly TRBD1 for D (6 bases). CDR3 length equals 13 residues. Germline-derived CDR1 and CDR2 are SGHNT and YYREEE (reference sequence). V lost 6 bases, J lost 4 bases, and 13 bases lay in between. CDR3 loop: CASNYDRRYGYTF. CDR3 nucleotides: TGTGCCAGCAATTACGACAGGCGCTATGGCTACACCTTC. The whole variable domain, filled in from reference TRBV5-4 and TRBJ1-2, reads ETGVTQSPTHLIKTRGQQVTLRCSSQSGHNTVSWYQQALGQGPQFIFQYYREEENGRGNFPPRFSGLQFPNYSSELNVNALELDDSALYLCASNYDRRYGYTFGSGTRLTVV.

This chain joins TRBV2 and TRBJ2-5, with D unclear. The ends were cut back, 6 bases at V and 0 bases at J, with 5 bases in the middle. Per the germline V gene, CDR1 is SNHLY and CDR2 is FYNNEI. CDR3 length: 12 amino acids. The CDR3 sequence: CASRGNQETQYF. The CDR3 nucleotides are TGTGCCAGCAGGGGGAACCAAGAGACCCAGTACTTC.

The CDR3, as DNA: TGTGCCATCTTCGAGGAGGACACCATATATTTT. It translates to CAIFEEDTIYF. The chain links TRBV6-1 to TRBJ1-3, with D unresolved. Germline assignment: CDR1 MNHNS and CDR2 SASEGT. Trimming took off 10 bases at V and 8 bases at J, with 12 bases between the two ends. The CDR3 sequence is 11 residues long.

V and J are TRBV4-1 and TRBJ2-7; TRBD2 aligns across 10 bases. Trimming removed 4 bases from V and 1 base from J; junction bases left unmatched: 4. This CDR3 is built from 15 residues. The germline CDR1 and CDR2 sequences are MGHRA and YSYEKL. The CDR3 spells CASSPTSGASYEQYF. The CDR3 DNA sequence: TGCGCCAGCAGCCCCACTAGCGGGGCTTCCTACGAGCAGTACTTC.

This chain uses TRBV19 with TRBJ1-2, with unresolved D. V was cut by 10 bases and J by 4 bases, with 10 bases left in between. This CDR3 is built from 11 residues. CDR1 LNHDA and CDR2 SQIVND come from the germline V gene (reference sequence). CDR3 nucleotides: TGTGCCAATACGGATAGCTATGGCTACACCTTC. Translating it yields CANTDSYGYTF.

The chain joins TRBV2 to TRBJ2-4, with 12 nucleotides matching TRBD2. Unmatched junction bases numbered 5, after V lost 6 bases and J lost 2 bases. This CDR3 contains 16 residues. The germline V gene has CDR1 SNHLY and CDR2 FYNNEI. CDR3 sequence (DNA): TGTGCCAGCAGCTTGACTAGCGGGGGCTCCAAAAACATTCAGTACTTC. This codes for CASSLTSGGSKNIQYF.

This chain joins TRBV7-9 and TRBJ1-1; tentative D call: TRBD1 (6 bases). The CDR3 is 14 amino acids. Between the trimmed V and J ends, which lost 10 bases and 2 bases, there was a span of 17 bases. CDR1 is SEHNR, CDR2 FQNEAQ, per germline (reference sequence). The DNA for the CDR3 is TGTGCCACGGGGTCGACAGGAGGTAACACTGAAGCTTTCTTT. Protein product: CATGSTGGNTEAFF.

The V gene is TRBV15, the J gene TRBJ2-3; D ambiguous. The germline V and J ends were trimmed by 0 bases and 4 bases, with 5 bases remaining between them. The germline CDR1 and CDR2 sequences are LNHNV and YYDKDF (reference sequence). This CDR3 has 13 residues. The CDR3 protein is CATSRDNADTQYF. CDR3 nucleotides: TGTGCCACCAGCAGAGATAATGCAGATACGCAGTATTTT.

The genes are TRBV7-9 and TRBJ2-7, with 14 bases that match TRBD2. V gave up 3 bases and J gave up 6 bases; unmatched junction bases: 1. CDR3 size: 14 residues. From germline, CDR1 is SEHNR and CDR2 FQNEAQ (reference sequence). CDR3 in DNA: TGTGCCAGCAGCTTTGGACTAGCGGGAGGCGAGCAGTACTTC. This translates into CASSFGLAGGEQYF.

The chain joins TRBV11-3 to TRBJ1-1; D might be TRBD1 (5 bases). The CDR3 consists of 16 residues. Looked up from germline, CDR1 is SGHNT and CDR2 is YENEEA. Trimming cost V 5 bases and J 3 bases, with 19 bases left between them. CDR3 sequence: CASSLGAGTADTEAFF. CDR3 DNA sequence: TGTGCCAGCAGCCTAGGGGCCGGGACTGCCGACACTGAAGCTTTCTTT.

This clone was detected a few times. The chain links TRBV7-9 to TRBJ1-1; D is possibly TRBD1 (5 bases). The CDR3 has 11 amino acids. The germline V gene has CDR1 SEHNR and CDR2 FQNEAQ (reference sequence). Trimming cost V 7 bases and J 8 bases, with 11 bases left between them. The CDR3 reads CASTGTLEAFF. The CDR3 DNA follows: TGTGCCAGCACCGGGACCTTGGAAGCTTTCTTT.

The J gene is TRBJ2-6, the V gene TRBV7-9; D might be TRBD2 (5 bases). CDR1 and CDR2 from the germline V gene are SEHNR and FQNEAQ (reference sequence). The CDR3 is 18 residues long. The V end was cut by 5 bases, the J end by 4 bases, with 21 bases between. The CDR3 spells CASSPSFSRGLGANVLTF. The CDR3 DNA is TGTGCCAGCAGCCCCAGTTTTTCTCGGGGATTAGGGGCCAACGTCCTGACTTTC. The variable domain in full, completed from reference TRBV7-9 and TRBJ2-6, reads DTGVSQNPRHKITKRGQNVTFRCDPISEHNRLYWYRQTLGQGPEFLTYFQNEAQLEKSRLLSDRFSAERPKGSFSTLEIQRTEQGDSAMYLCASSPSFSRGLGANVLTFGAGSRLTVL.

The V gene is TRBV2, the J gene TRBJ1-1; possibly TRBD1 for D (6 bases). Germline CDR1 SNHLY, CDR2 FYNNEI. The V and J ends lost 2 bases and 1 base respectively, with 17 bases between them. The CDR3 consists of 17 residues. The CDR3 spells CASSERAGTRTNTEAFF. CDR3 nucleotides: TGTGCCAGCAGTGAAAGGGCTGGGACAAGGACGAACACTGAAGCTTTCTTT.

The rearrangement joins TRBV5-1 to TRBJ2-2; 11 nucleotides agree with TRBD2. Germline lookup yields CDR1 SGHRS and CDR2 YFSETQ. This CDR3 has 15 residues. V trimming: 5 bases; J trimming: 7 bases; junction bases outside the gene matches: 7. The CDR3 DNA is TGCGCCAGCAGTACGACTAGCGGGGTTAGCGGGGAGCTGTTTTTT. Translated: CASSTTSGVSGELFF.

In its sample, this clone was seen a few times. The J gene is TRBJ2-7, the V gene TRBV5-1, with 7 bases that match TRBD1. The V gene's germline CDR1 is SGHRS and CDR2 YFSETQ. The V gene end was trimmed by 0 bases and the J gene end by 6 bases; junction bases not matched to a gene: 9. There are 15 residues in the CDR3. CDR3 amino acids: CASSLEAGGFSEQYF. CDR3 nucleotide sequence: TGCGCCAGCAGCTTGGAGGCAGGGGGATTTAGCGAGCAGTACTTC.

The chain links TRBV6-1 to TRBJ2-7; 10 bases line up with TRBD1. Trimming cost V 6 bases and J 5 bases; bases outside gene matches: 10. The CDR3 runs to 15 residues. The germline CDR1 and CDR2 sequences are MNHNS and SASEGT. The CDR3 here is CASREPGTGVDEQYF. As DNA, the CDR3 is TGTGCCAGCAGGGAACCCGGGACAGGGGTAGACGAGCAGTACTTC.

The chain has TRBV5-1 and TRBJ2-5, with TRBD2 matching 7 bases. The end of the DNA is better explained by TRBJ2-7, so the J call may be wrong. CDR1 is SGHRS, CDR2 YFSETQ, per germline. This CDR3 is 15 amino acids long. The CDR3 region has the DNA TGCGCCAGCAGCTTGGATGGGACTAACTACTACGAGCAGTACTTC. Translation gives CASSLDGTNYYEQYF.

The rearrangement joins TRBV7-9 to TRBJ1-3; D may be TRBD1 (6 bases). Germline loops: CDR1 SEHNR, CDR2 FQNEAQ (reference sequence). The CDR3 is 16 residues long. The ends were cut back, 1 base at V and 2 bases at J, with 12 bases in the middle. The CDR3 here is CASSLGGSGAGNTIYF. The CDR3 DNA reads as TGTGCCAGCAGCTTAGGAGGGTCAGGGGCTGGAAACACCATATATTTT.

The chain uses TRBV19 and TRBJ2-1; 16 nucleotides agree with TRBD2. The CDR3 runs 17 residues. Germline-derived CDR1 and CDR2 are LNHDA and SQIVND (reference sequence). The V and J ends lost 3 bases and 8 bases, in that order; junction bases with no gene match: 7. The CDR3 region has the DNA TGTGCCAGTAGTATCGGGACTAGCGGGGGGGACCTCCATGAGCAGTTCTTC. Amino acids: CASSIGTSGGDLHEQFF.

The chain recombines TRBV5-1 with TRBJ2-7, with D perhaps TRBD1 (6 bases). Germline CDR1 and CDR2: SGHRS and YFSETQ. V was shortened by 3 bases and J by 8 bases, with 9 bases between the two germline ends. The CDR3 contains 11 residues. CDR3 loop: CASSSQGQQYF. DNA of the CDR3: TGCGCCAGCAGCTCACAGGGCCAGCAGTACTTC.

J is TRBJ2-7 and V is TRBV5-4, with no clear D. Trimming took off 0 bases at V and 5 bases at J, with 3 bases between the two ends. This CDR3 is 11 amino acids long. Germline CDR1 reads SGHNT; CDR2 reads YYREEE (reference sequence). The CDR3: CASSLGHEQYF. The CDR3 nucleotides read TGTGCCAGCAGCTTGGGACACGAGCAGTACTTC.

The chain joins TRBV11-2 to TRBJ1-2, with a tentative D call TRBD1 (6 bases). Looked up from germline, CDR1 is SGHAT and CDR2 is FQNNGV. V was clipped by 4 bases and J by 3 bases, with 12 bases between them. CDR3 length equals 14 residues. CDR3 DNA sequence: TGTGCCAGCAGCTATGATCAGGGGTACTATGGCTACACCTTC. This sequence encodes CASSYDQGYYGYTF.

This chain links TRBV19 with TRBJ2-7; D remains ambiguous. Germline V gives CDR1 LNHDA, CDR2 SQIVND (reference sequence). The CDR3 consists of 15 residues. Trimming left V 7 bases short and J 0 bases short, with 16 bases between. The CDR3 sequence is CASKVTSAGSYEQYF. In DNA form, the CDR3 reads TGTGCCAGTAAAGTCACCAGTGCTGGCTCCTACGAGCAGTACTTC.

This chain links TRBV19 with TRBJ2-7; either TRBD1 or TRBD2 may supply D (6 bases each). Germline CDR1 is LNHDA and CDR2 is SQIVND (reference sequence). The CDR3 covers 13 residues. V was clipped by 5 bases and J by 2 bases, with 10 bases between them. CDR3 amino acids: CASSAGTTYEQYF. As DNA, the CDR3 is TGTGCCAGTAGTGCGGGGACAACCTACGAGCAGTACTTC.